These 25 T cell receptor beta chains share one sample of origin, sequenced in a study of cytomegalovirus exposure and HLA in healthy donors. This PCR relied on a set of 60 Vbeta primers and 13 Jbeta primers. Assay used: immunoSEQ multiplex PCR; TCRdb lists only in-frame clones, some missing. The table lists fewer than 250,000 clones, less than 85% of them singletons, with over 4% in the top ten. Sequenced input: PBMCs. The source is a man between 25 and 39 years old in good health and CMV-seropositive.

On this clone: Germline and junction disagree at one end, which may indicate a read error. CDR3 sequence (DNA): TGTGCCAGCAGCTTTGGGGAGGGGCAGCCTGTCTTC. Translating it yields CASSFGEGQPVF. This chain connects TRBV7-9 to TRBJ2-1; 7 bases fit TRBD2. CDR1 and CDR2 from the germline V gene are SEHNR and FQNEAQ (reference sequence). The CDR3 is made up of 12 amino acids.

The chain employs TRBV6-5 and TRBJ1-5; TRBD1 might be the D (5 bases). Germline V CDR1 and CDR2: MNHEY, SVGAGI. The CDR3 extends over 15 amino acids. Trimming removed 5 bases from V and 0 bases from J, with 11 bases in between. The CDR3 region is CASSATGGSNQPQHF. For the CDR3, the DNA is TGTGCCAGCAGTGCCACCGGGGGTAGCAATCAGCCCCAGCATTTT.

V gene TRBV30 combines with J gene TRBJ1-1; tentatively, D is TRBD1 (6 bases). Germline V CDR1 and CDR2: GTSNPN, SVGIG (reference sequence). The CDR3 covers 11 residues. With 7 bases removed from V and 5 bases from J, the gap between germline ends came to 11 bases. The CDR3 protein is CAFRGGTEAFF. The CDR3 nucleotides are TGTGCCTTCAGGGGTGGGACTGAAGCTTTCTTT. Full variable domain (remainder filled in from reference TRBV30 and TRBJ1-1): SQTIHQWPATLVQPVGSPLSLECTVEGTSNPNLYWYRQAAGRGLQLLFYSVGIGQISSEVPQNLSASRPQDRQFILSSKKLLLSDSGFYLCAFRGGTEAFFGQGTRLTVV.

The chain carries TRBV7-3 and TRBJ2-2; TRBD1 matches at 7 bases. Trimming cost V 3 bases and J 4 bases; bases outside gene matches: 8. The CDR3 runs to 16 residues. Germline-derived CDR1 and CDR2 are SGHTA and FQGTGA. As DNA, the CDR3 is TGTGCCAGCAGCTTCGCCGGGACAGAAGGCACCGGGGAGCTGTTTTTT. Amino acid sequence: CASSFAGTEGTGELFF.

The rearrangement links TRBV29-1 to TRBJ2-4; no clear D gene. Germline V lookup: CDR1 SQVTM, CDR2 ANQGSEA. The CDR3 length is 14 residues. Trimming removed 5 bases from V and 0 bases from J, with 11 bases in between. The CDR3 nucleotides are TGCAGCGTTATCCGCAGACTAGCCAAAAACATTCAGTACTTC. Residues: CSVIRRLAKNIQYF. The full variable domain, its missing parts supplied by reference TRBV29-1 and TRBJ2-4, is SAVISQKPSRDICQRGTSLTIQCQVDSQVTMMFWYRQQPGQSLTLIATANQGSEATYESGFVIDKFPISRPNLTFSTLTVSNMSPEDSSIYLCSVIRRLAKNIQYFGAGTRLSVL.

V is TRBV5-6 and J is TRBJ2-5, with a weak D call TRBD1 (6 bases). Near its end, the DNA agrees better with TRBJ2-7, so the J call may be wrong. This CDR3 has 17 amino acids. CDR1 is SGHDT and CDR2 is YYEEEE in the germline V gene. The CDR3 sequence is CASSLVGLGQSAYEQYF. CDR3 nucleotides: TGTGCCAGCAGCTTGGTGGGCCTAGGACAGAGCGCCTACGAGCAGTACTTC.

This chain links TRBV13 with TRBJ1-1; TRBD1 matches at 8 bases. The CDR3 runs to 13 residues. Germline values: CDR1 PRHDT, CDR2 FYEKMQ (reference sequence). Losses at the gene ends were 5 bases for V and 8 bases for J; bases not matched to a gene: 7. DNA of the CDR3: TGTGCCAGCAGCCCGGGACAGGACCTCGAAGCTTTCTTT. Protein sequence: CASSPGQDLEAFF.

The chain links TRBV6-5 to TRBJ2-4, with 8 bases identical to TRBD2. Germline lookup yields CDR1 MNHEY and CDR2 SVGAGI. The CDR3 consists of 14 residues. Trimming cost V 5 bases and J 5 bases; bases outside gene matches: 5. This CDR3 is CASSRGGLQNIQYF. DNA for the CDR3: TGTGCCAGCAGTCGGGGGGGCCTCCAAAACATTCAGTACTTC.

The J gene is TRBJ1-2, the V gene TRBV7-2; D might be TRBD1 (5 bases). The CDR3 runs 15 residues. Germline V gene lookup returns CDR1 SGHTA and CDR2 FQGNSA. V lost 8 bases, J lost 3 bases, and 19 bases lay in between. The CDR3 loop is CASLAGLGGHYGYTF. In nucleotides, the CDR3 is TGTGCCAGCCTGGCAGGGTTGGGTGGGCACTATGGCTACACCTTC. Full variable domain (remainder filled in from reference TRBV7-2 and TRBJ1-2): GAGVSQSPSNKVTEKGKDVELRCDPISGHTALYWYRQSLGQGLEFLIYFQGNSAPDKSGLPSDRFSAERTGGSVSTLTIQRTQQEDSAVYLCASLAGLGGHYGYTFGSGTRLTVV.

The chain recombines TRBV7-2 with TRBJ1-4, with 10 bases lining up with TRBD1. The CDR3 runs to 15 residues. Germline V CDR1 and CDR2: SGHTA, FQGNSA. V shed 5 bases, J shed 5 bases, and the junction held 5 bases outside the gene matches. The CDR3 nucleotides read TGTGCCAGCAGCCCCCGGACAGGGGGGAATGAAAAACTGTTTTTT. This codes for CASSPRTGGNEKLFF.

With respect to this clone: A read error is likely, as this CDR3 ends without the conserved phenylalanine or tryptophan. The chain carries TRBV19 and TRBJ1-4, with D possibly TRBD1 on 5 matching bases. This CDR3 contains 16 residues. Germline V gene data show CDR1 as LNHDA and CDR2 as SQIVND (reference sequence). Trimming removed 6 bases from V and 0 bases from J, with 14 bases in between. The CDR3 here is CASSSPQGATNEKLFL. Written as DNA, the CDR3 is TGTGCCAGTAGCTCCCCGCAGGGTGCAACTAATGAAAAACTGTTTCTT.

V is TRBV11-2 and J is TRBJ2-1; 13 nucleotides agree with TRBD2. Trimming took 3 bases from V and 10 from J; bases not matched to a gene: 12. The CDR3 consists of 17 residues. In germline, CDR1 is SGHAT, CDR2 FQNNGV. The CDR3 DNA is TGTGCCAGCAGCTTTCTGTCTGGGACTAGCGGGATTCAGGAGCAGTTCTTC. It translates to CASSFLSGTSGIQEQFF.

The chain's CDR3 is CAIRQTDNSPLHF. The DNA of the CDR3 is TGTGCCATCAGGCAGACAGATAATTCACCCCTCCACTTT. The chain has TRBV10-3 and TRBJ1-6; weak D call: TRBD1 (5 bases). The germline V gene has CDR1 ENHRY and CDR2 SYGVKD. The CDR3 consists of 13 residues. V dropped 6 bases and J dropped 5 bases, with 8 bases sitting between them.

V and J are TRBV5-1 and TRBJ2-7, with 7 bases aligning to TRBD1. Per germline, CDR1 SGHRS and CDR2 YFSETQ. CDR3 length equals 13 residues. V gave up 5 bases and J gave up 5 bases; unmatched junction bases: 7. The CDR3 coding sequence is TGCGCCAGCAGGGGGACAGCCAAGGACGAGCAGTACTTC. This sequence encodes CASRGTAKDEQYF.

The genes are TRBV9 and TRBJ2-5, with D tentatively TRBD1 (7 bases). The CDR3 extends over 15 amino acids. Trimming removed 4 bases at V and 2 bases at J, with 15 bases between. Germline CDR1 is SGDLS and CDR2 is YYNGEE. This CDR3 reads CASSRGTESQETQYF. The CDR3, as DNA: TGTGCCAGCAGCCGCGGGACAGAGTCTCAAGAGACCCAGTACTTC.

The gene calls are TRBV6-6 and TRBJ1-1, with TRBD1 matching over 10 bases. The CDR3 is 14 amino acids. The junction had 11 bases not matched to a gene; V was cut back by 5 bases and J by 11 bases. The V gene's germline CDR1 is MNHNY and CDR2 SVGAGI (reference sequence). CDR3 sequence: CASSTRGTGVDAFF. The CDR3 DNA reads as TGTGCCAGCAGTACAAGGGGGACAGGGGTGGACGCTTTCTTT.

This rearrangement joins TRBV11-2 to TRBJ2-2; TRBD1 agrees at 8 bases. The CDR3 is 15 amino acids. Germline-derived CDR1 and CDR2 are SGHAT and FQNNGV. V shed 5 bases, J shed 1 base, and the junction held 3 bases outside the gene matches. DNA for the CDR3: TGTGCCAGCAGCATAGGACAGGGGAACACCGGGGAGCTGTTTTTT. Translated: CASSIGQGNTGELFF.

The chain uses TRBV4-3 and TRBJ2-7; 7 bases match TRBD2. Germline V gives CDR1 LGHNA, CDR2 YSLEER. The CDR3 runs to 14 residues. Trimming cost V 4 bases and J 5 bases; bases outside gene matches: 8. The CDR3 coding sequence is TGCGCCAGCAGCCTGAACCGGGAGGCCCACGAGCAGTACTTC. Its translation is CASSLNREAHEQYF.

This clone was observed a handful of times. The chain links TRBV30 to TRBJ2-1; 7 positions match TRBD1. Trimming took 3 bases from V and 0 from J; bases not matched to a gene: 11. CDR3 length: 17 amino acids. Germline assignment: CDR1 GTSNPN and CDR2 SVGIG (reference sequence). The CDR3 coding sequence is TGTGCCTGGAGCGGCCGTACAGGGGCCTTCTCCTACAATGAGCAGTTCTTC. It codes for CAWSGRTGAFSYNEQFF.

CDR3 loop: CASMTSSLGSGEQYF. In DNA form, the CDR3 reads TGTGCCAGCATGACTAGCTCCCTAGGATCGGGCGAGCAGTACTTC. The chain uses TRBV11-1 and TRBJ2-7, with TRBD2 matching over 7 bases. V trimming: 7 bases; J trimming: 6 bases; junction bases outside the gene matches: 15. Germline CDR1 and CDR2: SGHAT and FQDESV (reference sequence). The CDR3 is 15 residues long.

The chain is built from TRBV9 and TRBJ1-1, with D possibly matching TRBD1 (5 bases). Germline V CDR1 and CDR2: SGDLS, YYNGEE. The CDR3 sequence is 15 residues long. Trimming took off 2 bases at V and 2 bases at J, with 13 bases between the two ends. CDR3 amino acids: CASSVGTGSNTEAFF. DNA for the CDR3: TGTGCCAGCAGCGTTGGTACAGGCTCCAACACTGAAGCTTTCTTT.

The chain uses TRBV5-1 and TRBJ2-1; 13 positions agree with TRBD2. The junction had 8 bases not matched to a gene; V was cut back by 4 bases and J by 10 bases. The CDR3 sequence is 15 residues long. The germline V gene encodes CDR1 SGHRS and CDR2 YFSETQ. CDR3 sequence: CASSTRTSGGPEQFF. The CDR3 nucleotides are TGCGCCAGCAGCACCCGGACTAGCGGGGGCCCCGAGCAGTTCTTC.

The chain combines TRBV15 with TRBJ1-4; 12 bases are a match to TRBD1. J gave up 0 bases and V 0 bases, and 5 bases lay outside the gene matches. The CDR3 loop spans 19 amino acids. Germline V gene lookup returns CDR1 LNHNV and CDR2 YYDKDF (reference sequence). The CDR3 nucleotides are TGTGCCACCAGCAGAGACGGGACAGGGGGCTCGGCAACTAATGAAAAACTGTTTTTT. Its protein is CATSRDGTGGSATNEKLFF.

The gene calls are TRBV30 and TRBJ2-1; 7 bases are a match to TRBD1. J gave up 0 bases and V 3 bases, and 5 bases lay outside the gene matches. The germline V gene has CDR1 GTSNPN and CDR2 SVGIG (reference sequence). The CDR3 has 15 residues. CDR3 bases: TGTGCCTGGAGGCCGGGACAGAGCTCCTACAATGAGCAGTTCTTC. Its protein is CAWRPGQSSYNEQFF.

This clone was observed once. The chain uses TRBV7-8 and TRBJ2-5; D possibly corresponds to TRBD2 (6 bases). CDR3 length: 14 residues. Germline V gene data show CDR1 as SGHVS and CDR2 as FQNEAQ. V lost 4 bases and J lost 1, with 10 bases in between. The DNA for the CDR3 is TGTGCCAGCAGCTCCCGGGAGACCCAAGAGACCCAGTACTTC. It specifies CASSSRETQETQYF.